Listed below are T cell receptor beta chains from one sample, sequenced in a study of cytomegalovirus exposure and HLA in healthy donors. Method: immunoSEQ multiplex PCR; TCRdb's copy keeps in-frame clones and lacks some. Of nearly 110,000 clones listed, about nine tenths were seen once; the top ten hold 1.8%. Material for sequencing was PBMCs. The receptors derive from a woman under 30 in good health and CMV-seropositive. The CDR3 runs from the conserved cysteine through the conserved F or W. The order of the fields is CDR3 DNA, CDR3 protein, V gene, D gene, clone size, J gene. The D gene is left open where the match is weak. For some rows the clone size is stated as once, few or many, or as a class when expanded; others skip it.

TGTGCCAGCAGCCTGGACAGGGTTCAGCCCCAGCATTTT CASSLDRVQPQHF TRBV7-2 TRBD1 . TRBJ1-5
TGTGCCACCTCCTCAGGCCTGACCTACGAGCAGTACTTC CATSSGLTYEQYF TRBV10-3 . few TRBJ2-7
TGTGCCAGTAGTAAGACAGGGGCGCAAGAGACCCAGTACTTC CASSKTGAQETQYF TRBV19 TRBD1 . TRBJ2-5
TGTGCCAGCTCACCCCCTAGCGGAGAAGAGACCCAGTACTTC CASSPPSGEETQYF TRBV18 TRBD2 . TRBJ2-5
TGTGCCAGCAGTGTGAGGAGGGAGAATGGCTACACCTTC CASSVRRENGYTF TRBV2 . few TRBJ1-2
TGTGCCAGCCAATGGACAGGGGGCTCGGATACGCAGTATTTT CASQWTGGSDTQYF TRBV6-1 TRBD1 . TRBJ2-3
TGCGCCAGCAGCTTGGGCCTATCGGGAGGTCTTGTCGATGAGCAGTTCTTC CASSLGLSGGLVDEQFF TRBV5-1 TRBD2 . TRBJ2-1
TGTGCCAGCAGCAACGACAGGGGTGGCTACACCTTC CASSNDRGGYTF TRBV27 TRBD1 . TRBJ1-2
TGTGCCAGCAGCTATCTAAACACCGGGGAGCTGTTTTTT CASSYLNTGELFF TRBV11-2 . . TRBJ2-2
TGTGCCAGCAGCGTGGCGGGACCTAACTATGGCTACACCTTC CASSVAGPNYGYTF TRBV9 . . TRBJ1-2
TGTGCCAGTAGTGCGAGCTCTGGAAACACCATATATTTT CASSASSGNTIYF TRBV19 . . TRBJ1-3
TGTGCCAGCAGCTTAGCGCGGGCGGGGGCCGGTGAGCAGTTCTTC CASSLARAGAGEQFF TRBV7-2 . . TRBJ2-1
TGTGCCAGCAGTTATTCGAGGAGCTCCTATAATTCACCCCTCCACTTT CASSYSRSSYNSPLHF TRBV6-6 . . TRBJ1-6
TGTGCCAGCAGCTTAGGTCCGGCAGGGGATCAGCCCCAGCATTTT CASSLGPAGDQPQHF TRBV7-9 . . TRBJ1-5
TGTGCCAGCAGCCCCGGGACAGGAAACACCGGGGAGCTGTTTTTT CASSPGTGNTGELFF TRBV7-7 TRBD1 . TRBJ2-2
TGTGCCAGCAGGCCGGGACAGGGAAAATACGAGCAGTACTTC CASRPGQGKYEQYF TRBV6-1 TRBD1 once TRBJ2-7
TGTGCCAGCAGCGTAGCTGGAGGGAACACTGAAGCTTTCTTT CASSVAGGNTEAFF TRBV9 . . TRBJ1-1
TGTGCCAGCAGCATGACTAGCGGGTCCTACAATGAGCAGTTCTTC CASSMTSGSYNEQFF TRBV7-9 TRBD2 once TRBJ2-1
TGTGCCAGCAGTTTAAGTAGCTACAATGAGCAGTTCTTC CASSLSSYNEQFF TRBV27 . . TRBJ2-1
TGTGCCAGCAGTTACTCCGGAGCCGATGATTCACCCCTCCACTTT CASSYSGADDSPLHF TRBV6-6 . . TRBJ1-6
TGCGCCAGCAGCCAAGTGAGTAGGGGACAGCCCCAGCATTTT CASSQVSRGQPQHF TRBV4-1 . . TRBJ1-5
TGCGCCAGCAGCCGACAGGGTGACACCTATAATTCACCCCTCCACTTT CASSRQGDTYNSPLHF TRBV4-3 TRBD1 . TRBJ1-6
TGTGCCAGCTCACCACCGCCGGTGCGGGGGACTAGGGCCTCGGAGACCCAGTACTTC CASSPPPVRGTRASETQYF TRBV18 TRBD2 . TRBJ2-5
TGTGCCAGTCGGAAAGTGGGACAGTCTAATGAAAAACTGTTTTTT CASRKVGQSNEKLFF TRBV28 TRBD1 . TRBJ1-4
TGCAGCGTTGTAACGACAGGCCCAGGGGAGACCCAGTACTTC CSVVTTGPGETQYF TRBV29-1 . . TRBJ2-5
TGTGCCAGCAGCCTCCAGTCGGGACAGGGCACTATCTCTGGAAACACCATATATTTT CASSLQSGQGTISGNTIYF TRBV9 TRBD1 once TRBJ1-3
TGTGCCAGTAGTATAGGTACCAGCTCCTACAATGAGCAGTTCTTC CASSIGTSSYNEQFF TRBV19 . . TRBJ2-1
TGTGCCAGTAATCCCCAATCCACCGGGGAGCTGTTTTTT CASNPQSTGELFF TRBV19 . . TRBJ2-2
TGTGCCAGCAGCTCACCGAGTGGCAAAAACATTCAGTACTTC CASSSPSGKNIQYF TRBV7-2 . once TRBJ2-4
TGTGCCAGTAGACCTCCGACAGGGGGCTATGGCTACACCTTC CASRPPTGGYGYTF TRBV19 TRBD1 few TRBJ1-2
TGTGCCAGTATTGGCGAAAAGAGAGGCTCTGGGGCCAACGTCCTGACTTTC CASIGEKRGSGANVLTF TRBV19 . . TRBJ2-6
TGCGCCAGCAGCCAAGTAGCGGGGGGCGTAGAGACCCAGTACTTC CASSQVAGGVETQYF TRBV4-1 TRBD2 . TRBJ2-5
TGTGCCACCACCCTCCGGGACAGGGATTCACCCCTCCACTTT CATTLRDRDSPLHF TRBV10-3 TRBD1 . TRBJ1-6
TGTGCCAGCAGTCCCCCCGGGGCGAGGGACAAAAATCAGCCCCAGCATTTT CASSPPGARDKNQPQHF TRBV28 . . TRBJ1-5
TGCAGCGTTGAGGGACAGGGGGTAGGCTATGGCTACACCTTC CSVEGQGVGYGYTF TRBV29-1 TRBD1 . TRBJ1-2
TGTGCCAGCAGTTTAGGCAGCTCTGGGGCCAACGTCCTGACTTTC CASSLGSSGANVLTF TRBV27 . . TRBJ2-6